Here is one TCR beta chain with its context. As for time point: neoterminal ileum biopsy at postoperative endoscopy, about 6 months after surgery. Sequencing used immunoSEQ multiplex PCR; TCRdb keeps in-frame clones, though not all of them. The sample consists of about 62,000 clones, around 90% of them appearing once. Germline V gene data show CDR1 as SQVTM and CDR2 as ANQGSEA. CDR3 length: 15 residues. V lost 3 bases to trimming and J lost 4 bases, with 15 bases between them. This record belongs to a study of T cell repertoires in ileal Crohn's disease. The wider study: Patients had a median roughly 8-year disease duration, and approximately 35% were active smokers.

This rearrangement joins TRBV29-1 to TRBJ1-4, with D perhaps matching TRBD1 (6 bases). The sample taken for sequencing was ileal tissue. The clonotype originates from an adult with Crohn's disease. The CDR3 DNA reads as TGCAGCGTTGATGTAGGGGGGGCCCTTAATGAAAAACTGTTTTTT. It translates to CSVDVGGALNEKLFF.